Reported below is one T cell receptor beta chain. This CDR3 is also generated by other DNA sequences in the sample. Generated by immunoSEQ multiplex PCR, the TCRdb table keeps only in-frame clones and is missing some. The sample contains about 110,000 clones, more than 75% of which appear only once. The sample is drawn from a study of blood T cell repertoires in COVID-19. CDR3 length: 17 amino acids. Unmatched junction bases numbered 5, after V lost 2 bases and J lost 2 bases. From germline, CDR1 is KGHSH and CDR2 LQKENI. This clonotype was sampled from a woman in her forties or fifties with acute or convalescent COVID-19. V and J are TRBV18 and TRBJ1-3; 11 bases fit TRBD1. Sequencing was performed on peripheral blood. CDR3 loop: CASSPRGQGATGNTIYF. The CDR3 nucleotides read TGTGCCAGCTCACCAAGAGGACAGGGGGCGACTGGAAACACCATATATTTT.